A single sample gave rise to the 28 T cell receptor beta chains below, sequenced in a study of blood T cell repertoires in COVID-19. TCRdb keeps only in-frame clones here, not all; method: immunoSEQ multiplex PCR. The table records some 150,000 clones, 65% to 90% of them present only once. The sequencing input was peripheral blood. These TCRs come from a woman between 45 and 65 years old in a cohort sampled during active or convalescent COVID-19.

This chain joins TRBV6-5 and TRBJ1-1, with D unresolved. The germline CDR1 and CDR2 sequences are MNHEY and SVGAGI. V lost 0 bases and J lost 1, with 6 bases in between. There are 14 residues in the CDR3. CDR3 sequence reads: CASSYSRENTEAFF. The CDR3 DNA follows: TGTGCCAGCAGTTACTCGCGGGAGAACACTGAAGCTTTCTTT.

The J gene is TRBJ1-1, the V gene TRBV10-1, with TRBD1 identical over 7 bases. CDR3 length equals 12 residues. Germline V lookup: CDR1 WNHNN, CDR2 SYGVQD (reference sequence). V shed 8 bases and J 7 bases; nucleotides not matched to a gene: 7. CDR3 sequence reads: CASSTGFGEAFF. The CDR3 DNA follows: TGCGCCAGCTCGACAGGGTTTGGTGAAGCTTTCTTT.

This chain connects TRBV4-2 to TRBJ2-3; D remains unclear. V gave up 0 bases and J gave up 6 bases, with 16 bases separating them. CDR1 and CDR2 from the germline V gene are LGHNA and YNFKEQ. CDR3 length: 16 residues. For the CDR3, the DNA is TGTGCCAGCAGCCAAGATGTGACTGCGCGCCTTGATACGCAGTATTTT. It is translated as CASSQDVTARLDTQYF.

The chain recombines TRBV3-1 (or the pseudogene TRBV3-2) with TRBJ2-3; D perhaps matches TRBD2 (6 bases). Trimming stripped 1 base from V and 1 base from J, with 15 bases between. This CDR3 has 17 residues. Germline V gene data show CDR1 as LGHDT and CDR2 as YNNKEL (reference sequence). The CDR3 here is CASSQGSPGLGTDTQYF. The CDR3, as DNA: TGTGCCAGCAGCCAAGGAAGCCCGGGACTCGGCACAGATACGCAGTATTTT.

This chain joins TRBV2 and TRBJ1-2; 10 bases line up with TRBD1. The CDR3 sequence is 14 residues long. Germline V lookup: CDR1 SNHLY, CDR2 FYNNEI. V shed 8 bases, J shed 3 bases, and the junction held 6 bases outside the gene matches. CDR3 region: CASQMTGGDYGYTF. The CDR3, as DNA: TGTGCCAGCCAGATGACAGGGGGCGACTATGGCTACACCTTC.

The V call is TRBV2, the J call TRBJ1-5, with a possible D match to TRBD1 (6 bases). With 4 bases removed from V and 6 bases from J, the gap between germline ends came to 13 bases. This CDR3 is 14 amino acids long. Germline V gives CDR1 SNHLY, CDR2 FYNNEI. CDR3 DNA: TGTGCCAGCAGTGTACAGGGTATGGCTCAGCCCCAGCATTTT. This gives the protein CASSVQGMAQPQHF.

This chain links TRBV3-1 (or the pseudogene TRBV3-2) with TRBJ1-2, with D uncertain. The V gene lost 0 bases and the J gene lost 10 bases, with 18 bases spanning the gap. Germline V lookup: CDR1 LGHDT, CDR2 YNNKEL (reference sequence). There are 15 residues in the CDR3. For the CDR3, the DNA is TGTGCCAGCAGCCAAGACTTGGCGGGAGTAGAAGACTACACCTTC. Its protein product is CASSQDLAGVEDYTF.

This CDR3 is CASSIDPSTGAIYGYTF. CDR3 sequence (DNA): TGTGCCAGTAGTATAGACCCGTCGACAGGGGCAATCTATGGCTACACCTTC. The chain couples TRBV19 to TRBJ1-2; TRBD1 agrees at 8 bases. After removal of 0 bases from V and 4 bases from J, the junction contained 10 bases not matched to a gene. Germline lookup yields CDR1 LNHDA and CDR2 SQIVND (reference sequence). The CDR3 consists of 17 residues.

This clone was seen once. This chain uses TRBV7-9 with TRBJ1-1; 8 nucleotides line up with TRBD1. The CDR3 spans 15 residues. Trimming cost V 5 bases and J 3 bases; bases outside gene matches: 8. Germline-derived CDR1 and CDR2 are SEHNR and FQNEAQ (reference sequence). As DNA, the CDR3 is TGTGCCAGCAGCGCCCTGCAGGGGGCGTACACTGAAGCTTTCTTT. Protein: CASSALQGAYTEAFF.

The chain uses TRBV7-9 and TRBJ2-1; 8 positions agree with TRBD2. CDR1 is SEHNR, CDR2 FQNEAQ, per germline (reference sequence). CDR3 length: 15 residues. Trimming removed 4 bases from V and 1 base from J; junction bases left unmatched: 3. The CDR3 region is CASSSRGASYNEQFF. In nucleotides, the CDR3 is TGTGCCAGCAGCTCGCGGGGGGCGTCCTACAATGAGCAGTTCTTC.

This clone was observed once. The chain recombines TRBV11-2 with TRBJ2-7; D gene unclear. In germline, CDR1 is SGHAT, CDR2 FQNNGV. V shed 1 base and J shed 6 bases, with 13 bases lying between them. CDR3 size: 14 residues. CDR3 DNA sequence: TGTGCCAGCAGCTTAGCGCATGCCCTATCCGAGCAGTACTTC. Translation gives CASSLAHALSEQYF.

The chain recombines TRBV2 with TRBJ1-6, with 7 bases fitting TRBD1. Germline-derived CDR1 and CDR2 are SNHLY and FYNNEI. The V gene end was trimmed by 6 bases and the J gene end by 9 bases; junction bases not matched to a gene: 14. This CDR3 comprises 16 residues. The CDR3 nucleotides read TGTGCCAGCAGGGAGCAACCGGACCCAGGGGGTTCACCCCTCCACTTT. This codes for CASREQPDPGGSPLHF. The full variable domain, completed using reference TRBV2 and TRBJ1-6, is EPEVTQTPSHQVTQMGQEVILRCVPISNHLYFYWYRQILGQKVEFLVSFYNNEISEKSEIFDDQFSVERPDGSNFTLKIRSTKLEDSAMYFCASREQPDPGGSPLHFGNGTRLTVT.

This clone was seen more than once but under ten times. The chain combines TRBV19 with TRBJ2-5, with unresolved D. V lost 3 bases, J lost 4 bases, and 6 bases lay in between. The CDR3 totals 12 residues. Germline CDR1 reads LNHDA; CDR2 reads SQIVND (reference sequence). Written as DNA, the CDR3 is TGTGCCAGTAGTATCGGTTCAGAGACCCAGTACTTC. It codes for CASSIGSETQYF.

The chain is built from TRBV18 and TRBJ1-2; 12 nucleotides match TRBD1. With 4 bases clipped from V and 3 bases from J, the junction kept 6 bases outside the gene matches. The CDR3 is 16 residues long. CDR1 is KGHSH and CDR2 is LQKENI in the germline V gene. The CDR3 is CASSHSGTGGDYGYTF. As DNA, the CDR3 is TGTGCCAGCTCACACTCCGGGACAGGGGGCGACTATGGCTACACCTTC.

The sample holds a few counts of this clone. J is TRBJ1-4 and V is TRBV6-5, with 10 positions matching TRBD1. This CDR3 is built from 13 residues. Germline V gene sequence: CDR1 MNHEY, CDR2 SVGAGI. V was pared by 4 bases and J by 11 bases, with 4 bases of the junction left unmatched. DNA of the CDR3: TGTGCCAGCAGTTGGGGACAGGGGACTAAACTGTTTTTT. Its translation: CASSWGQGTKLFF.

V is TRBV7-6 and J is TRBJ2-3; D possibly corresponds to TRBD2 (7 bases). The V end lost 1 base, the J end lost 3 bases, and 17 bases lay between the germline ends. The CDR3 extends over 17 amino acids. Germline CDR1 and CDR2: SGHVS and FNYEAQ. The CDR3 coding sequence is TGTGCCAGCAGCTTAGGTGCAGGAGAGGGGGGGACAGATACGCAGTATTTT. The encoded protein is CASSLGAGEGGTDTQYF.

CDR3 sequence reads: CASSLTISGGAVREQFF. The DNA for the CDR3 is TGCGCCAGCAGCTTAACTATTAGCGGGGGGGCAGTGCGTGAGCAGTTCTTC. The V call is TRBV5-1, the J call TRBJ2-1; 11 positions agree with TRBD2. Trimming cost V 2 bases and J 9 bases; bases outside gene matches: 13. The CDR3 has 17 amino acids. Germline-derived CDR1 and CDR2 are SGHRS and YFSETQ.

The V gene is TRBV12-2, the J gene TRBJ1-1; the table's TRBD1 call for D was not verified on the DNA. TRBV12-2 is a known pseudogene. This CDR3 region has 16 residues. CDR3 DNA: TGTGCAAGTCGCTACAGGGCCCGTTTAAAACGGTTTGAAGCTTTCTTT. Translated, it gives CASRYRARLKRFEAFF.

This chain's CDR3 is CASSEARAGAGSYGYTF. CDR3 DNA sequence: TGTGCCAGCAGTGAAGCGCGGGCGGGGGCCGGTAGCTATGGCTACACCTTC. The chain carries TRBV6-1 and TRBJ1-2, with D tentatively TRBD1 (6 bases). Per the germline V gene, CDR1 is MNHNS and CDR2 is SASEGT. The V end was cut by 0 bases, the J end by 4 bases, with 18 bases between. The CDR3 loop spans 17 amino acids.

This clone was detected once. The chain couples TRBV6-5 to TRBJ2-3, with 9 bases fitting TRBD1. The length of the CDR3 is 14 residues. Germline V gives CDR1 MNHEY, CDR2 SVGAGI. V trimming: 7 bases; J trimming: 8 bases; junction bases outside the gene matches: 10. The CDR3 nucleotides are TGTGCCAGCAAGGGGACAGGGCGGTTGGGTACGCAGTATTTT. Encoded protein: CASKGTGRLGTQYF.

The chain recombines TRBV19 with TRBJ1-1, with D maybe TRBD1 (5 bases). Germline assignment: CDR1 LNHDA and CDR2 SQIVND (reference sequence). V dropped 10 bases and J dropped 7 bases, with 22 bases sitting between them. This CDR3 region has 14 residues. CDR3 residues: CATVKTQVEHEAFF. For the CDR3, the DNA is TGTGCCACCGTCAAAACACAGGTAGAACATGAAGCTTTCTTT.

The J gene is TRBJ2-7, the V gene TRBV5-1; D ambiguous. The length of the CDR3 is 13 residues. Trimming removed 5 bases from V and 3 bases from J, with 12 bases in between. The germline V gene encodes CDR1 SGHRS and CDR2 YFSETQ. CDR3: CASRQRQGYEQYF. The CDR3 coding sequence is TGCGCCAGCAGACAGAGACAAGGCTACGAGCAGTACTTC. Drawing the rest from reference TRBV5-1 and TRBJ2-7, the complete variable domain is KAGVTQTPRYLIKTRGQQVTLSCSPISGHRSVSWYQQTPGQGLQFLFEYFSETQRNKGNFPGRFSGRQFSNSRSEMNVSTLELGDSALYLCASRQRQGYEQYFGPGTRLTVT.

This chain links TRBV10-2 with TRBJ1-4, with 9 bases identical to TRBD1. V lost 3 bases and J lost 0; bases outside the gene matches: 5. The germline V gene has CDR1 WSHSY and CDR2 SAAADI. The CDR3 is made up of 17 amino acids. Here the CDR3 reads CASSEAGQGTTNEKLFF. The CDR3 coding sequence is TGCGCCAGCAGTGAAGCGGGACAGGGAACAACTAATGAAAAACTGTTTTTT.

This sequence joins TRBV18 and TRBJ2-2; 10 bases fit TRBD1. The CDR3 length is 15 residues. V lost 2 bases to trimming and J lost 7 bases; unmatched junction nucleotides: 4. Germline CDR1 and CDR2: KGHSH and LQKENI. The CDR3 reads CASSPIGTGDGELFF. The CDR3 region has the DNA TGTGCCAGCTCACCAATCGGGACAGGGGACGGGGAGCTGTTTTTT.

V usage is TRBV28 and J usage is TRBJ1-4; 9 bases align to TRBD1. The CDR3 is 14 residues long. The V and J ends lost 6 bases and 8 bases, in that order; junction bases with no gene match: 7. Germline-derived CDR1 and CDR2 are MDHEN and SYDVKM. The CDR3 is CASSHDRGGEKLFF. The CDR3 bases are TGTGCCAGCAGCCATGACAGGGGGGGGGAAAAACTGTTTTTT.

This chain uses TRBV3-1 (or the pseudogene TRBV3-2) with TRBJ2-7, with 7 bases identical to TRBD2. CDR3 length: 13 residues. Germline V gives CDR1 LGHDT, CDR2 YNNKEL (reference sequence). V lost 1 base, J lost 4 bases, and 1 base stayed unmatched. The CDR3 nucleotides read TGTGCCAGCAGCCAAGGCGGGGGTTACGAGCAGTACTTC. As protein: CASSQGGGYEQYF.

The chain recombines TRBV4-1 with TRBJ2-1; D gene uncertain. The germline CDR1 and CDR2 sequences are MGHRA and YSYEKL. V lost 4 bases to trimming and J lost 2 bases, with 12 bases between them. This CDR3 spans 15 amino acids. CDR3 sequence: CASSPTIPPYNEQFF. The DNA for the CDR3 is TGCGCCAGCAGCCCCACTATCCCCCCCTACAATGAGCAGTTCTTC.

The V call is TRBV19, the J call TRBJ1-5; D is unresolved. Germline V lookup: CDR1 LNHDA, CDR2 SQIVND (reference sequence). CDR3 length: 15 amino acids. The ends were cut back, 1 base at V and 4 bases at J, with 11 bases in the middle. CDR3 region: CASSIVKGGNQPQHF. The CDR3 DNA reads as TGTGCCAGTAGTATAGTTAAGGGCGGGAATCAGCCCCAGCATTTT. The complete variable domain, with remaining parts taken from reference TRBV19 and TRBJ1-5, reads DGGITQSPKYLFRKEGQNVTLSCEQNLNHDAMYWYRQDPGQGLRLIYYSQIVNDFQKGDIAEGYSVSREKKESFPLTVTSAQKNPTAFYLCASSIVKGGNQPQHFGDGTRLSIL.